This T cell receptor beta chain comes out of a study of blood T cell repertoires in COVID-19. Study context: The United States, Italy and Spain supplied acute and convalescent COVID-19 samples. Nucleic acid was either cDNA or gDNA, and it came from T cells, B-cell-depleted T cells, or PBMCs.

The germline gives CDR1 SGHRS, CDR2 YFSETQ. The CDR3 is made up of 15 amino acids. Unmatched junction bases numbered 2, after V lost 0 bases and J lost 3 bases. In the source study's methods: Reference gene primer amplification gave nucleated cell count estimates. Clones were sequenced by immunoSEQ multiplex PCR, and TCRdb holds only the in-frame ones, with some missing. The DNA gave D and trimming, while V, J and clone size come from that table. The sample lists over 100,000 clones; roughly 91% were seen once. The material sequenced was peripheral blood. This chain joins TRBV5-1 and TRBJ2-1; 8 bases are a match to TRBD1. The receptor was derived from a human donor with acute or convalescent COVID-19. The donor label of this sample is uncertain. As DNA, the CDR3 is TGCGCCAGCAGCTTGGCAGGGGGCAACTACAATGAGCAGTTCTTC. Encoded protein: CASSLAGGNYNEQFF.